Shown below are 29 T cell receptor beta chains from a single sample sequenced in a study of T cell responses to AZD1222 COVID-19 vaccine. Profiling relied on immunoSEQ multiplex PCR, and the TCRdb table lists in-frame clones only, not all of them. The sample yields about 130,000 clones, roughly 92% seen once. The source material was peripheral blood, sampled on day 0 of AZD1222 vaccination. The receptors stem from an adult in good health.

This clone was picked up one time. V gene TRBV19 combines with J gene TRBJ1-5; D ambiguous. The CDR3 is 14 residues long. Per the germline V gene, CDR1 is LNHDA and CDR2 is SQIVND (reference sequence). V was pared by 7 bases and J by 7 bases, with 17 bases between. This CDR3 is CASTGFRSGQPQHF. The CDR3 DNA sequence: TGTGCCAGTACGGGGTTCCGTTCGGGGCAGCCCCAGCATTTT.

The chain uses TRBV6-5 and TRBJ2-3, with D maybe TRBD2 (5 bases). The V end lost 4 bases, the J end lost 5 bases, and 10 bases lay between the germline ends. The CDR3 totals 13 residues. Germline CDR1 and CDR2: MNHEY and SVGAGI. The CDR3 bases are TGTGCCAGCAGTTTTAAACGGGGAGATACGCAGTATTTT. As protein: CASSFKRGDTQYF.

This clone was observed a single time. This sequence joins TRBV5-1 and TRBJ2-2; 8 bases are a match to TRBD2. Germline trimming cut 2 bases from V and 2 bases from J; bases unmatched to any gene: 5. The germline V gene encodes CDR1 SGHRS and CDR2 YFSETQ. This CDR3 spans 16 amino acids. CDR3 nucleotides: TGCGCCAGCAGCTTAATACTAGCGGACAACACCGGGGAGCTGTTTTTT. This encodes CASSLILADNTGELFF.

V usage is TRBV3-1 (or the pseudogene TRBV3-2) and J usage is TRBJ2-7; D uncertain. Germline V gene data show CDR1 as LGHDT and CDR2 as YNNKEL (reference sequence). V lost 2 bases, J lost 6 bases, and 14 bases lay in between. The CDR3 has 14 residues. CDR3 in amino acids: CASSQFTHPGEQYF. The DNA of the CDR3 is TGTGCCAGCAGCCAATTCACACACCCCGGCGAGCAGTACTTC.

This chain links TRBV5-6 with TRBJ2-2; D may correspond to TRBD1 or TRBD2 (5 bases each). Germline V gene sequence: CDR1 SGHDT, CDR2 YYEEEE. This CDR3 spans 14 amino acids. Deletions cut 4 bases from V and 0 bases from J, with 7 bases between. The CDR3 nucleotides are TGTGCCAGCAGCGGGACGACGAACACCGGGGAGCTGTTTTTT. This sequence encodes CASSGTTNTGELFF.

The CDR3 sequence is CASRSATARDTEAFF. The DNA of the CDR3 is TGTGCCAGCAGGAGTGCAACGGCCCGGGACACTGAAGCTTTCTTT. The V call is TRBV6-6, the J call TRBJ1-1; D gene ambiguous. The V end was cut by 6 bases, the J end by 3 bases, with 17 bases between. Per the germline V gene, CDR1 is MNHNY and CDR2 is SVGAGI (reference sequence). This CDR3 comprises 15 residues.

The chain combines TRBV9 with TRBJ2-1; D ambiguous. The germline V and J ends were trimmed by 5 bases and 6 bases, with 12 bases remaining between them. There are 13 residues in the CDR3. Germline lookup yields CDR1 SGDLS and CDR2 YYNGEE. The CDR3 DNA reads as TGTGCCAGCAGTGAAACTTCCACCAATGAGCAGTTCTTC. Its translation is CASSETSTNEQFF.

With respect to this clone: The sample carries other DNA sequences with the same CDR3. The J gene is TRBJ2-7, the V gene TRBV5-1; TRBD1 aligns across 8 bases. This CDR3 spans 17 amino acids. From germline, CDR1 is SGHRS and CDR2 YFSETQ. Trimming at V came to 2 bases and at J to 2 bases, leaving 12 bases not matched to a gene. The CDR3 is CASSFSLGTGLPYEQYF. The CDR3 DNA sequence: TGCGCCAGCAGCTTCTCCTTAGGGACAGGCCTACCCTACGAGCAGTACTTC.

This clone was seen a single time. The V and J genes are TRBV5-4 and TRBJ2-4; tentatively, D is TRBD1 (7 bases). This CDR3 is 15 amino acids long. The V gene lost 0 bases and the J gene lost 7 bases, with 14 bases spanning the gap. Germline assignment: CDR1 SGHNT and CDR2 YYREEE (reference sequence). DNA for the CDR3: TGTGCCAGCAGCTTGGACAGGGGAGGTTTGAACATTCAGTACTTC. It translates to CASSLDRGGLNIQYF.

J is TRBJ1-1 and V is TRBV19; D gene unclear. The CDR3 runs 13 residues. The V gene lost 3 bases and the J gene lost 4 bases, with 9 bases spanning the gap. Germline V CDR1 and CDR2: LNHDA, SQIVND (reference sequence). CDR3 coding DNA: TGTGCCAGTAGTATCTCGAAGGTCACTGAAGCTTTCTTT. This encodes CASSISKVTEAFF.

The chain joins TRBV5-1 to TRBJ2-3; 15 nucleotides line up with TRBD2. This CDR3 region has 15 residues. Germline V gene sequence: CDR1 SGHRS, CDR2 YFSETQ. V was clipped by 4 bases and J by 5 bases; unmatched bases: 2. Written as DNA, the CDR3 is TGCGCCAGCAGCATGGGACTAGCGGGGGGAGATACGCAGTATTTT. Its protein is CASSMGLAGGDTQYF.

This clone was recorded only once. The rearrangement links TRBV7-9 to TRBJ1-1, with 9 bases fitting TRBD1. V dropped 2 bases and J dropped 10; count of bases not matched to a gene: 8. Germline V CDR1 and CDR2: SEHNR, FQNEAQ (reference sequence). The CDR3 contains 14 residues. The CDR3: CASSLTQTGGVAFF. The DNA for the CDR3 is TGTGCCAGCAGCTTAACCCAAACAGGGGGCGTAGCTTTCTTT.

This clone was seen only once. The chain combines TRBV19 with TRBJ1-2, with 7 positions matching TRBD1. Germline V CDR1 and CDR2: LNHDA, SQIVND (reference sequence). Germline trimming cut 4 bases from V and 3 bases from J; bases unmatched to any gene: 2. The CDR3 loop spans 13 amino acids. The CDR3 region is CASSRGQYYGYTF. The CDR3 nucleotides read TGTGCCAGTAGTAGGGGACAGTACTATGGCTACACCTTC. The full variable domain, in which reference TRBV19 and TRBJ1-2 provide the parts outside the CDR3, is DGGITQSPKYLFRKEGQNVTLSCEQNLNHDAMYWYRQDPGQGLRLIYYSQIVNDFQKGDIAEGYSVSREKKESFPLTVTSAQKNPTAFYLCASSRGQYYGYTFGSGTRLTVV.

This sequence joins TRBV7-2 and TRBJ2-1; a possible D gene is TRBD2 (6 bases). This CDR3 spans 11 amino acids. The V gene's germline CDR1 is SGHTA and CDR2 FQGNSA. The ends were cut back, 10 bases at V and 9 bases at J, with 13 bases in the middle. In DNA form, the CDR3 reads TGTGCCATCCCGGAGGGGAGTGAGCAGTTCTTC. Translating gives CAIPEGSEQFF.

This clone was recorded once. The V and J genes are TRBV5-5 and TRBJ2-2; D is possibly TRBD1 (5 bases). With 3 bases removed from V and 3 bases from J, the gap between germline ends came to 6 bases. CDR1 is SGHKS and CDR2 is YYEKEE in the germline V gene (reference sequence). The CDR3 extends over 13 amino acids. This chain's CDR3 is CASSSRDTGELFF. DNA for the CDR3: TGTGCCAGCAGCTCCAGGGACACCGGGGAGCTGTTTTTT.

Written as DNA, the CDR3 is TGCGCCAGCAGTCGGGAGGTGAACACCGGGGAGCTGTTTTTT. It specifies CASSREVNTGELFF. V is TRBV10-1 and J is TRBJ2-2, with 7 nucleotides matching TRBD2. J gave up 1 base and V 5 bases, and 1 base lay outside the gene matches. This CDR3 is built from 14 residues. Germline-derived CDR1 and CDR2 are WNHNN and SYGVQD (reference sequence).

J is TRBJ1-6 and V is TRBV7-2, with no clear D. From germline, CDR1 is SGHTA and CDR2 FQGNSA. The V and J ends lost 0 bases and 7 bases respectively, with 13 bases between them. This CDR3 spans 16 amino acids. This CDR3 is CASSLAWERRNSPLHF. CDR3 DNA sequence: TGTGCCAGCAGCTTAGCCTGGGAAAGGCGCAATTCACCCCTCCACTTT.

The chain is built from TRBV5-8 and TRBJ1-3; 7 bases align to TRBD1. The ends lost 3 bases at V and 6 bases at J; junction bases unmatched: 3. The CDR3 is 13 residues long. Per germline, CDR1 SGHTS and CDR2 YDEGEE. CDR3 sequence: CASSSDRTNTIYF. In DNA, the CDR3 is TGTGCCAGCAGCTCGGACAGGACAAACACCATATATTTT.

V usage is TRBV12-5 and J usage is TRBJ2-1; D call uncertain. CDR1 LGHNT and CDR2 FRNRAP come from the germline V gene. This CDR3 is built from 12 residues. Trimming removed 3 bases at V and 7 bases at J, with 7 bases between. CDR3 DNA sequence: TGTGCTAGTGGTTTTTCGGGTAATGAGCAGTTCTTC. Protein sequence: CASGFSGNEQFF.

The gene calls are TRBV2 and TRBJ1-5; D is undetermined. The V end lost 4 bases, the J end lost 8 bases, and 15 bases lay between the germline ends. Germline V lookup: CDR1 SNHLY, CDR2 FYNNEI. This CDR3 spans 14 amino acids. The CDR3 DNA is TGTGCCAGCAGTGGACTTTCCTCGGCGGAGCCCCAGCATTTT. Encoded protein: CASSGLSSAEPQHF.

The chain joins TRBV27 to TRBJ1-5; D call uncertain. The CDR3 sequence is 15 residues long. From germline, CDR1 is MNHEY and CDR2 SMNVEV (reference sequence). V was cut by 4 bases and J by 0 bases, with 10 bases left in between. The CDR3, as DNA: TGTGCCAGCAGTTCCCTTCAAGATAGCAATCAGCCCCAGCATTTT. Translated, it gives CASSSLQDSNQPQHF.

This clone was counted once. This chain connects TRBV5-1 to TRBJ1-2; D call uncertain. V was cut by 0 bases and J by 1 base, with 7 bases left in between. The CDR3 sequence is 14 residues long. CDR1 is SGHRS, CDR2 YFSETQ, per germline. The CDR3 spells CASSLESVNYGYTF. CDR3 nucleotide sequence: TGCGCCAGCAGCTTGGAGTCCGTTAACTATGGCTACACCTTC.

The chain is built from TRBV6-5 and TRBJ1-2; 7 bases fit TRBD1. Germline values: CDR1 MNHEY, CDR2 SVGAGI. After removal of 0 bases from V and 5 bases from J, the junction contained 0 bases not matched to a gene. This CDR3 is 13 amino acids long. Here the CDR3 DNA reads TGTGCCAGCAGTTACTCGGGACAGTATGGCTACACCTTC. This codes for CASSYSGQYGYTF.

The V gene is TRBV7-2, the J gene TRBJ1-6, with D possibly being TRBD1 (5 bases). Trimming took 1 base from V and 7 from J, leaving 23 bases between them. CDR1 and CDR2 (germline): SGHTA, FQGNSA. CDR3 length: 19 amino acids. The CDR3 is CASSLEGFPGDILNSPLHF. CDR3 in DNA: TGTGCCAGCAGCTTAGAAGGCTTCCCGGGGGATATTCTGAATTCACCCCTCCACTTT.

This chain connects TRBV5-1 to TRBJ2-4; D is possibly TRBD1 or TRBD2 (5 bases each). The V end was cut by 8 bases, the J end by 10 bases, with 19 bases between. Germline values: CDR1 SGHRS, CDR2 YFSETQ. There are 13 residues in the CDR3. The CDR3 nucleotides are TGCGCCAGTTCAACCGGGACGGAAGAAATTCAGTACTTC. This encodes CASSTGTEEIQYF.

The CDR3 region is CASSAQTGGAGSPLHF. Written as DNA, the CDR3 is TGTGCCAGCAGCGCTCAGACAGGGGGCGCGGGTTCACCCCTCCACTTT. This chain uses TRBV9 with TRBJ1-6; TRBD1 agrees at 10 bases. The CDR3 length is 16 residues. Trimming took 3 bases from V and 9 from J; bases not matched to a gene: 9. In germline, CDR1 is SGDLS, CDR2 YYNGEE.

V gene TRBV6-1 combines with J gene TRBJ1-1; weak D call: TRBD1 (6 bases). Trimming removed 3 bases at V and 3 bases at J, with 11 bases between. CDR3 length: 14 amino acids. Looked up from germline, CDR1 is MNHNS and CDR2 is SASEGT. This chain's CDR3 is CASSDRTAYTEAFF. In nucleotides, the CDR3 is TGTGCCAGCAGTGATCGGACAGCCTACACTGAAGCTTTCTTT.

The gene calls are TRBV3-1 (or the pseudogene TRBV3-2) and TRBJ1-1; no definite D call. CDR1 is LGHDT, CDR2 YNNKEL, per germline (reference sequence). Trimming removed 6 bases from V and 1 base from J, with 9 bases in between. The CDR3 totals 13 residues. The CDR3: CASRLSGNTEAFF. The CDR3 DNA sequence: TGTGCCAGCAGGCTGTCGGGGAACACTGAAGCTTTCTTT.

As DNA, the CDR3 is TGTGCCAGCAGCTTAGGACAGTTGAACACTGAAGCTTTCTTT. It is translated as CASSLGQLNTEAFF. V and J are TRBV7-8 and TRBJ1-1; D is perhaps TRBD1 (5 bases). Germline V gene sequence: CDR1 SGHVS, CDR2 FQNEAQ. The CDR3 extends over 14 amino acids. Trimming took 1 base from V and 0 from J, leaving 6 bases between them. Combining the CDR3 with reference TRBV7-8 and TRBJ1-1 gives the whole variable domain GAGVSQSPRYKVAKRGQDVALRCDPISGHVSLFWYQQALGQGPEFLTYFQNEAQLDKSGLPSDRFFAERPEGSVSTLKIQRTQQEDSAVYLCASSLGQLNTEAFFGQGTRLTVV.